This TCR beta chain was observed in a study of shared clonotypes between healthy human individuals. There are 15 residues in the CDR3. The V segment lost 2 bases and the J segment 1 base; nucleotides outside the gene matches: 2. CDR1 SGHTA and CDR2 FQGNSA come from the germline V gene. The method was immunoSEQ multiplex PCR; TCRdb's version includes in-frame clones alone and lacks a portion of them. Here the sample spans under 700,000 clones, around 95% being singletons. As to this clone: What it recognizes is unknown.

Terminally differentiated effector memory CD45RA+ cells were excluded by CCR7 positive selection of CD45RO-negative cells. Findings and limits, study-wide: Generally, naive subsets (rather than memory subsets) showed larger estimated richness. The researchers took only blood, and tissue repertoires probably look different.

Sequencing used naive CD8+ T cells sorted from blood. The receptor's source is a woman younger than 45 in good health. The rearrangement links TRBV7-2 to TRBJ2-1, with 7 bases fitting TRBD2. The CDR3: CASSLRRESYNEQFF. The CDR3 DNA reads as TGTGCCAGCAGCTTAAGGCGGGAGTCCTACAATGAGCAGTTCTTC.